The 10 T cell receptor beta chains listed next were all sequenced from one sample in a study of PD-L1 blockade in urothelial cancer. This sample's time point: pretreatment peripheral blood. TCRdb's copy holds only in-frame clones and misses some; the assay was immunoSEQ multiplex PCR. Of 98,000 or so clones in the sample, around 87% are singletons; the top ten hold under 2%. The sample in question was PBMCs, obtained around atezolizumab (anti-PD-L1) treatment. The receptors were gathered from a man aged 60 to 69 with urothelial cancer.

V gene TRBV19 combines with J gene TRBJ2-1; D call uncertain. V lost 3 bases and J lost 5, with 8 bases in between. This CDR3 comprises 13 residues. CDR1 LNHDA and CDR2 SQIVND come from the germline V gene (reference sequence). The CDR3 sequence is CASSILVHNEQFF. DNA of the CDR3: TGTGCCAGTAGTATCCTCGTCCACAATGAGCAGTTCTTC.

The rearrangement uses TRBV6-1 and TRBJ1-2, with a possible D match to TRBD1 (5 bases). The CDR3 has 15 residues. The V and J ends lost 2 bases and 6 bases respectively, with 16 bases between them. Per germline, CDR1 MNHNS and CDR2 SASEGT. For the CDR3, the DNA is TGTGCCAGCAGTGAAAGCGGGGGGAGATCGGATGGCTACACCTTC. This encodes CASSESGGRSDGYTF.

The rearrangement links TRBV4-2 to TRBJ2-6, with 12 bases lining up with TRBD1. Unmatched junction bases numbered 4, after V lost 0 bases and J lost 4 bases. The CDR3 loop spans 18 amino acids. Germline V gives CDR1 LGHNA, CDR2 YNFKEQ. This chain's CDR3 is CASSQEPGQGAGANVLTF. The DNA of the CDR3 is TGTGCCAGCAGCCAAGAGCCGGGACAGGGGGCCGGGGCCAACGTCCTGACTTTC.

J is TRBJ2-5 and V is TRBV7-6, with a weak D call TRBD1 (6 bases). Germline assignment: CDR1 SGHVS and CDR2 FNYEAQ. Trimming took 5 bases from V and 4 from J, leaving 17 bases between them. This CDR3 has 15 residues. DNA for the CDR3: TGTGCCAGCAGCGCTGACACAGGGCGTTCAGAGACCCAGTACTTC. Translating gives CASSADTGRSETQYF.

This clone was found once. The chain joins TRBV4-3 to TRBJ2-2; 8 bases are shared with TRBD1. The V segment lost 2 bases and the J segment 4 bases; nucleotides outside the gene matches: 3. CDR1 is LGHNA and CDR2 is YSLEER in the germline V gene. This CDR3 comprises 15 residues. DNA of the CDR3: TGCGCCAGCAGCCAACATACAGGGGGCACCGGGGAGCTGTTTTTT. Translation gives CASSQHTGGTGELFF.

V usage is TRBV18 and J usage is TRBJ2-3; 8 nucleotides match TRBD1. Germline values: CDR1 KGHSH, CDR2 LQKENI. J lost 9 bases, V lost 3 bases, and 5 bases had no gene match. This CDR3 is built from 13 residues. The CDR3 nucleotides are TGTGCCAGCTCACCCGACAGGGGAGGCACGCAGTATTTT. Translation gives CASSPDRGGTQYF.

Here the CDR3 reads CASSPDRIHEQYF. Here the CDR3 DNA reads TGTGCCAGCAGCCCCGACAGGATCCACGAGCAGTACTTC. The chain joins TRBV6-5 to TRBJ2-7, with a possible D match to TRBD1 (6 bases). CDR3 size: 13 residues. V lost 6 bases and J lost 5, with 14 bases in between. Germline V gene sequence: CDR1 MNHEY, CDR2 SVGAGI.

This rearrangement joins TRBV5-8 to TRBJ2-7, with D tentatively TRBD1 (8 bases). Germline CDR1 is SGHTS and CDR2 is YDEGEE. Trimming took off 3 bases at V and 6 bases at J, with 19 bases between the two ends. This CDR3 spans 15 amino acids. CDR3: CASSWTPDREGEQYF. The DNA of the CDR3 is TGTGCCAGCAGCTGGACCCCGGACAGGGAGGGCGAGCAGTACTTC. The complete variable domain, with remaining parts taken from reference TRBV5-8 and TRBJ2-7, reads EAGVTQSPTHLIKTRGQQATLRCSPISGHTSVYWYQQALGLGLQFLLWYDEGEERNRGNFPPRFSGRQFPNYSSELNVNALELEDSALYLCASSWTPDREGEQYFGPGTRLTVT.

The rearrangement links TRBV19 to TRBJ1-1; the D is unclear. The CDR3 has 13 residues. Germline CDR1 is LNHDA and CDR2 is SQIVND (reference sequence). V was trimmed by 1 base and J by 1 base, leaving 4 bases between them. The CDR3 nucleotides are TGTGCCAGTAGTATAGTAGCGAACACTGAAGCTTTCTTT. Translated: CASSIVANTEAFF.

V usage is TRBV9 and J usage is TRBJ1-1, with D possibly being TRBD1 (6 bases). The germline gives CDR1 SGDLS, CDR2 YYNGEE. The CDR3 consists of 15 residues. With 4 bases removed from V and 14 bases from J, the gap between germline ends came to 27 bases. DNA of the CDR3: TGTGCCAGCAGCCCAGAGGGGGGGGCGCTGGCCTATCCCTTCTTT. This codes for CASSPEGGALAYPFF.